These T cell receptor beta chains were read from a single sample in a study of blood T cell repertoires in COVID-19. Produced via immunoSEQ multiplex PCR; TCRdb's table is partial and in-frame only. This sample has about 190,000 clones, with 70% to 80% found just once. Sequencing was performed on peripheral blood. The origin of the receptors is a woman in her forties or fifties with acute or convalescent COVID-19. Each CDR3 is given without its conserved first and last residue. Size values are once, few and many counts, or a class for expanded clones, and some rows have none.

clone_size	v_call	cdr3_aa
NA	TRBV6-1	ASSEAGSPSTDTQY
NA	TRBV27	ASSLRITDTQY
NA	TRBV6-5	ASSYSVRGAVGYT
NA	TRBV12-5	ASGPNSGNTIY
few	TRBV28	ASTQGGAGREQY
NA	TRBV30	AWSEGPGQPQH
NA	TRBV4-3	ASSQEGWETQY
NA	TRBV12-5	ASGLRGEQY
few	TRBV6-5	ASTPTGRTEAF
NA	TRBV7-2	ASSSQGNATPLH
NA	TRBV3-1/TRBV3-2	ASRKTGPTDTQY
NA	TRBV5-1	ASSLVPGLSGNTIY
NA	TRBV9	ASSVLAGGQDTQY
NA	TRBV20-1	TAEDGYT
NA	TRBV5-6	ASSFLGTGGRSGAF
NA	TRBV19	ATATGGLANEQF
NA	TRBV24-1	ATSDSRTSGVTDTQY
hyperexpanded	TRBV2	ASSSTGNKNIQY
NA	TRBV27	ASSSQGRHEQY
NA	TRBV5-6	ASSLFTGTGVEQY
many	TRBV30	AWSVPTGAAYEQY
few	TRBV7-2	ASRSGLRDNSPLH
NA	TRBV11-3	ASSLGRTGPTDTQY
NA	TRBV3-1/TRBV3-2	ASSQTGGRETQY
NA	TRBV5-1	ASSLSAGTVFGYT
NA	TRBV24-1	ATSDLGTGGYEQY
NA	TRBV19	ASSIQGRGNIQY